Reported below is one T cell receptor beta chain. Some clones are missing from TCRdb's copy, which holds only in-frame ones; the method was immunoSEQ multiplex PCR. The sample lists 250,000 to 350,000 clones, roughly 90% occurring once. The sample belongs to a study of blood T cell repertoires in COVID-19. Study-wide context: Samples came from the United States, Italy and Spain, spanning acute and convalescent COVID-19. T cells, B-cell-depleted T cells, or PBMCs provided the cDNA or gDNA that served as material.

The germline V and J ends were trimmed by 2 bases and 4 bases, with 9 bases remaining between them. CDR1 SGHKS and CDR2 YYEKEE come from the germline V gene (reference sequence). CDR3 length: 13 residues. This chain connects TRBV5-5 to TRBJ1-1, with D possibly being TRBD1 (5 bases). The sequenced material came from PBMCs or T cells enriched from blood (not recorded which). This receptor was identified in a woman in her 50s who had been exposed to COVID-19. The CDR3 DNA sequence: TGTGCCAGCAGCTTTGGGGGGTTCACTGAAGCTTTCTTT. This translates into CASSFGGFTEAFF. Variable domain in full (rest from reference TRBV5-5 and TRBJ1-1): DAGVTQSPTHLIKTRGQQVTLRCSPISGHKSVSWYQQVLGQGPQFIFQYYEKEERGRGNFPDRFSARQFPNYSSELNVNALLLGDSALYLCASSFGGFTEAFFGQGTRLTVV.